This T cell receptor beta chain was documented in a study of CD8+ T cells in alopecia areata. Starting from PBMCs, sorting isolated CD4+ and CD8+ T cells. In each case, RNA was isolated and then reverse transcribed into cDNA as the sequencing template. Clones were read by immunoSEQ multiplex PCR, and TCRdb kept only the in-frame ones, dropping some. The data hold 150,000 to 200,000 clones, with 59% observed a single time. Trimming removed 0 bases from V and 3 bases from J, with 21 bases in between. Germline lookup yields CDR1 GTSNPN and CDR2 SVGIG (reference sequence). CDR3 length equals 18 residues. The sequence was collected from a human donor with alopecia areata. Sequencing was performed on CD4+ T cells sorted from blood, taken at week 0. This chain joins TRBV30 and TRBJ1-5; tentative D call: TRBD1 (6 bases). The CDR3 sequence is CAWSVMIGGSNFNQPQHF. CDR3 nucleotides: TGTGCCTGGAGTGTTATGATCGGGGGCAGCAATTTCAATCAGCCCCAGCATTTT.